A single sample is the source of the 23 T cell receptor beta chains below, sequenced in a study of cytomegalovirus exposure and HLA in healthy donors. Here immunoSEQ multiplex PCR was the method, and the copy in TCRdb shows in-frame clones only, minus some. The sample holds tens of thousands of clones, about 97% seen once. The specimen was PBMCs. The receptors stem from a woman in her late teens or twenties in good health and CMV-seropositive.

This sequence joins TRBV6-6 and TRBJ1-5; D remains ambiguous. Germline V gives CDR1 MNHNY, CDR2 SVGAGI (reference sequence). V lost 7 bases and J lost 0, with 16 bases in between. The length of the CDR3 is 16 residues. CDR3: CASISSGETSNQPQHF. The CDR3 DNA is TGTGCCAGCATCTCCAGCGGGGAAACTAGCAATCAGCCCCAGCATTTT.

The chain couples TRBV10-2 to TRBJ2-7, with 7 nucleotides matching TRBD1. The CDR3 extends over 13 amino acids. The ends lost 7 bases at V and 6 bases at J; junction bases unmatched: 9. CDR1 and CDR2 (germline): WSHSY, SAAADI. The CDR3 protein is CASNLDRASEQYF. As DNA, the CDR3 is TGCGCCAGCAATCTCGACAGGGCGAGCGAGCAGTACTTC.

V is TRBV27 and J is TRBJ1-2; TRBD1 might be the D (6 bases). This CDR3 comprises 15 residues. Trimming pared 3 bases from V and 7 bases from J, leaving 18 bases between. Germline lookup yields CDR1 MNHEY and CDR2 SMNVEV (reference sequence). CDR3 amino acids: CASSFRLRGAGGYTF. The CDR3 nucleotides are TGTGCCAGCAGTTTTCGTCTACGGGGGGCTGGTGGCTACACCTTC.

The gene calls are TRBV5-8 and TRBJ2-4; a possible D gene is TRBD1 (7 bases). Trimming pared 2 bases from V and 8 bases from J, leaving 11 bases between. CDR3 size: 13 residues. Germline values: CDR1 SGHTS, CDR2 YDEGEE. The CDR3 region has the DNA TGTGCCAGCAGCTTTCGCAGGGGGGACATTCAGTACTTC. Its translation is CASSFRRGDIQYF.

The chain joins TRBV7-3 to TRBJ2-3, with 9 bases aligning to TRBD2. Trimming cost V 2 bases and J 2 bases; bases outside gene matches: 2. The CDR3 covers 15 residues. In germline, CDR1 is SGHTA, CDR2 FQGTGA. The CDR3 coding sequence is TGTGCCAGCAGCTTAGGCGGGAGGGCCACAGATACGCAGTATTTT. It yields the protein CASSLGGRATDTQYF.

The chain has TRBV6-1 and TRBJ2-1; 8 bases match TRBD2. The germline CDR1 and CDR2 sequences are MNHNS and SASEGT. The V gene end was trimmed by 0 bases and the J gene end by 9 bases; junction bases not matched to a gene: 13. CDR3 length equals 17 residues. The CDR3 DNA reads as TGTGCCAGCAGTGAAGCAAGAATAGCGGGAACCGTGGGTGAGCAGTTCTTC. Its protein product is CASSEARIAGTVGEQFF.

The chain joins TRBV5-1 to TRBJ2-7, with 7 bases identical to TRBD2. This CDR3 comprises 16 residues. V lost 0 bases, J lost 4 bases, and 10 bases stayed unmatched. Germline V gene data show CDR1 as SGHRS and CDR2 as YFSETQ. The CDR3 loop is CASSLALTSDPYEQYF. The CDR3 DNA is TGCGCCAGCAGCTTGGCCCTCACTAGCGATCCATACGAGCAGTACTTC.

The chain carries TRBV18 and TRBJ2-3; 7 bases fit TRBD2. This CDR3 comprises 17 residues. Germline V lookup: CDR1 KGHSH, CDR2 LQKENI. The junction had 13 bases not matched to a gene; V was cut back by 2 bases and J by 5 bases. CDR3 region: CASSPFMSGGSQDTQYF. CDR3 bases: TGTGCCAGCTCACCATTTATGTCGGGAGGAAGTCAAGATACGCAGTATTTT.

The rearrangement links TRBV28 to TRBJ1-5; no clear D gene. The V end lost 7 bases, the J end lost 0 bases, and 10 bases lay between the germline ends. Germline V gene lookup returns CDR1 MDHEN and CDR2 SYDVKM. The CDR3 is 14 amino acids. The CDR3 DNA sequence: TGTGCCAGCATCACACCTTATAGCAATCAGCCCCAGCATTTT. Protein: CASITPYSNQPQHF.

This chain links TRBV5-6 with TRBJ2-7; D is possibly TRBD2 (6 bases). The CDR3 runs to 14 residues. Germline values: CDR1 SGHDT, CDR2 YYEEEE. V gave up 4 bases and J gave up 4 bases, with 15 bases separating them. The CDR3 region has the DNA TGTGCCAGCAGCACGGGACTTAGGGCGTACGAGCAGTACTTC. Protein product: CASSTGLRAYEQYF.

This rearrangement joins TRBV15 to TRBJ2-7, with TRBD2 matching 11 bases. The trim removed 7 bases at V and 6 bases at J, leaving 20 bases unmatched. The CDR3 extends over 18 amino acids. The germline CDR1 and CDR2 sequences are LNHNV and YYDKDF (reference sequence). CDR3 sequence (DNA): TGTGCCACCACCCCCCTCGGGAGGAGTGAAGGACTAGCGGGCGAGCAGTACTTC. It codes for CATTPLGRSEGLAGEQYF.

The CDR3 coding sequence is TGTGCCAGCAGCTGGGTAACCGGGACAGGGGGTTCCGAGCAGTACTTC. Residues: CASSWVTGTGGSEQYF. The rearrangement uses TRBV27 and TRBJ2-7, with 11 bases identical to TRBD1. From germline, CDR1 is MNHEY and CDR2 SMNVEV (reference sequence). The CDR3 has 16 amino acids. J lost 6 bases, V lost 6 bases, and 13 bases had no gene match.

The gene calls are TRBV28 and TRBJ2-1; a weak D match, TRBD2 (6 bases). The CDR3 runs to 15 residues. Germline V gene lookup returns CDR1 MDHEN and CDR2 SYDVKM. The ends were cut back, 10 bases at V and 8 bases at J, with 24 bases in the middle. The chain's CDR3 is CATNPAGRSLDEQFF. The DNA of the CDR3 is TGTGCCACCAATCCGGCCGGGAGATCTCTAGATGAGCAGTTCTTC.

This clone was observed once. This chain links TRBV4-1 with TRBJ2-5, with D unresolved. The CDR3 has 15 amino acids. Germline CDR1 reads MGHRA; CDR2 reads YSYEKL. The V end lost 1 base, the J end lost 1 base, and 10 bases lay between the germline ends. CDR3 bases: TGCGCCAGCAGCCAAGCGACTTTAGCCCAAGAGACCCAGTACTTC. This encodes CASSQATLAQETQYF.

The chain combines TRBV6-5 with TRBJ1-1; unclear D gene. Trimming stripped 2 bases from V and 7 bases from J, with 14 bases between. This CDR3 spans 14 amino acids. Germline V gene data show CDR1 as MNHEY and CDR2 as SVGAGI. In DNA, the CDR3 is TGTGCCAGCAGTTACAGTAGAGTCGGGGTTGAAGCTTTCTTT. Protein: CASSYSRVGVEAFF.

The V call is TRBV6-6, the J call TRBJ2-3, with 7 bases lining up with TRBD2. CDR1 is MNHNY, CDR2 SVGAGI, per germline (reference sequence). The length of the CDR3 is 15 residues. V gave up 7 bases and J gave up 7 bases; unmatched junction bases: 14. In DNA form, the CDR3 reads TGTGCCAGCATTCGACAACACGGGGGAGGGAATACGCAGTATTTT. Translation: CASIRQHGGGNTQYF.

V is TRBV4-2 and J is TRBJ2-5; TRBD1 might be the D (5 bases). Germline V CDR1 and CDR2: LGHNA, YNFKEQ. The CDR3 length is 16 residues. Trimming left V 0 bases short and J 0 bases short, with 11 bases between. CDR3 nucleotides: TGTGCCAGCAGCCAAGATGGGAACAGGTACCAAGAGACCCAGTACTTC. Translation: CASSQDGNRYQETQYF.

V is TRBV10-3 and J is TRBJ1-2; a weak D match, TRBD1 (6 bases). The ends were cut back, 4 bases at V and 4 bases at J, with 16 bases in the middle. Germline-derived CDR1 and CDR2 are ENHRY and SYGVKD. There are 15 residues in the CDR3. Written as DNA, the CDR3 is TGTGCCATCAGTGGCCAAAGGGGGTCGGGCTATGGCTACACCTTC. Amino acid sequence: CAISGQRGSGYGYTF.

This chain uses TRBV30 with TRBJ2-4; 8 bases are a match to TRBD1. The CDR3 has 16 amino acids. Germline-derived CDR1 and CDR2 are GTSNPN and SVGIG (reference sequence). V trimming: 2 bases; J trimming: 6 bases; junction bases outside the gene matches: 12. Here the CDR3 DNA reads TGTGCCTGGAGTCTCCCGGACAGGGCGGGTCGAAACATTCAGTACTTC. It translates to CAWSLPDRAGRNIQYF.

This clone was detected once. This chain links TRBV15 with TRBJ2-7, with D tentatively TRBD1 (6 bases). V was trimmed by 8 bases and J by 0 bases, leaving 8 bases between them. The CDR3 is 12 residues long. Germline values: CDR1 LNHNV, CDR2 YYDKDF (reference sequence). The CDR3 DNA reads TGTGCCACCCAGGACAGCTCCTACGAGCAGTACTTC. Translated, it gives CATQDSSYEQYF.

This chain connects TRBV27 to TRBJ2-2; D gene uncertain. The germline V gene encodes CDR1 MNHEY and CDR2 SMNVEV (reference sequence). This CDR3 is built from 17 residues. Trimming removed 3 bases at V and 1 base at J, with 15 bases between. The CDR3 DNA is TGTGCCAGCAGTTTTGCCCCGGCGAGGCTGAACACCGGGGAGCTGTTTTTT. Translating gives CASSFAPARLNTGELFF.

The gene calls are TRBV4-1 and TRBJ2-6; weak D call: TRBD2 (5 bases). Germline values: CDR1 MGHRA, CDR2 YSYEKL. Between the trimmed V and J ends, which lost 0 bases and 0 bases, there was a span of 18 bases. The CDR3 spans 20 residues. In DNA, the CDR3 is TGCGCCAGCAGCCAAGACGAGGGCAGTGGGTCTAGCTCTGGGGCCAACGTCCTGACTTTC. Translation gives CASSQDEGSGSSSGANVLTF.

This clone was observed once. V gene TRBV5-1 combines with J gene TRBJ1-2; TRBD1 is a possible D gene (5 bases). The V gene's germline CDR1 is SGHRS and CDR2 YFSETQ. The CDR3 runs 12 residues. V gave up 4 bases and J gave up 5 bases, with 9 bases separating them. CDR3 in DNA: TGCGCCAGCAGCCCTGACAGATATGGCTACACCTTC. Its translation is CASSPDRYGYTF.